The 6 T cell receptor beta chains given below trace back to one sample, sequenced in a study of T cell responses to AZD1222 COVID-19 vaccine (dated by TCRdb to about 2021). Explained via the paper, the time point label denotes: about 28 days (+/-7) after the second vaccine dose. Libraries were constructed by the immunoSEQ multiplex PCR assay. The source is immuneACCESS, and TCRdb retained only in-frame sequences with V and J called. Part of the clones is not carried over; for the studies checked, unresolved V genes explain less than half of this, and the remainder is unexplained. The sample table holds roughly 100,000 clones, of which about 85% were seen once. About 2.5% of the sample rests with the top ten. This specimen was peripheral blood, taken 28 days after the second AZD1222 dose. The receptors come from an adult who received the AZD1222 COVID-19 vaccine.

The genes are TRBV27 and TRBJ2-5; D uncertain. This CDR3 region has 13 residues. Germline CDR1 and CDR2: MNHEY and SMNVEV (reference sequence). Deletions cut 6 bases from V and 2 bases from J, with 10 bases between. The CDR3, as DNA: TGTGCCAGCAGCCGGACCCTTCAAGAGACCCAGTACTTC. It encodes CASSRTLQETQYF.

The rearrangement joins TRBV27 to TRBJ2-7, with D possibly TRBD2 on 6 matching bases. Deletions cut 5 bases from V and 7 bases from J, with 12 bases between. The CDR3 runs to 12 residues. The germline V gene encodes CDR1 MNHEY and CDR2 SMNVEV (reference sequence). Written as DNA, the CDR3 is TGTGCCAGCAGTGGGTCCGCGGGGGAGCAGTACTTC. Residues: CASSGSAGEQYF.

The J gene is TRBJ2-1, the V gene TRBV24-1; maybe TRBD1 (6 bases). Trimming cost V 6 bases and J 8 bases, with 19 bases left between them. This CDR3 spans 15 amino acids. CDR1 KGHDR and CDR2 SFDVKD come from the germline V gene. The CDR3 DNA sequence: TGTGCCACCAGTTTTCTCATGCCACAGGGATATGAGCAGTTCTTC. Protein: CATSFLMPQGYEQFF.

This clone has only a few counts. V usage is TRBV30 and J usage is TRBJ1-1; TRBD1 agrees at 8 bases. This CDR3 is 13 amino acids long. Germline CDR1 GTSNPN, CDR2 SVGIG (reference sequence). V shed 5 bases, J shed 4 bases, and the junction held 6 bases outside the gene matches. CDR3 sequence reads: CAWSRGQATEAFF. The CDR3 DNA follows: TGTGCCTGGTCCCGGGGACAGGCCACTGAAGCTTTCTTT.

The CDR3 region has the DNA TGCGCCAGCAGCTTGGCCGGGGACAGGGGAGAGACCCAGTACTTC. The encoded protein is CASSLAGDRGETQYF. The V gene is TRBV5-1, the J gene TRBJ2-5, with TRBD1 identical over 10 bases. The CDR3 loop spans 15 amino acids. CDR1 is SGHRS, CDR2 YFSETQ, per germline. J lost 4 bases, V lost 0 bases, and 3 bases had no gene match.

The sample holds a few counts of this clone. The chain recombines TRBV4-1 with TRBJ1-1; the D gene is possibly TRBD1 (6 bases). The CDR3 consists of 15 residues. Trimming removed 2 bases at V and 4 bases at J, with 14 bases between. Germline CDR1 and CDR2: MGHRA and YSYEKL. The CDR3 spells CASSQFPWGATEAFF. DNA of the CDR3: TGCGCCAGCAGCCAATTCCCCTGGGGGGCCACTGAAGCTTTCTTT.